Reported below is one T cell receptor (beta chain). Its antigen is currently unknown. Profiling relied on immunoSEQ multiplex PCR, and the TCRdb table lists in-frame clones only, not all of them. In the table there are under 80,000 clones, around 85% of which are singletons. Germline V gives CDR1 SQVTM, CDR2 ANQGSEA. This CDR3 has 12 residues. Trimming removed 8 bases from V and 5 bases from J; junction bases left unmatched: 8. The sample comes from a study of lymphopenia after photon versus proton radiotherapy. Study-level findings and limits: After lymphocyte nadir, photon-treated repertoires showed oligoclonal expansion, especially CD8+ Temra.

The chain carries TRBV29-1 and TRBJ1-2; TRBD1 agrees at 7 bases. This TCR came from a man between 35 and 55 years old with gastric cancer. The sequencing here drew on peripheral blood, taken from a patient treated with photon-based radiotherapy. The DNA of the CDR3 is TGCAGCTGCCTTGGGGGACAGTATGGCTACACCTTC. It translates to CSCLGGQYGYTF. The variable domain in full, with the rest retrieved from reference TRBV29-1 and TRBJ1-2, is SAVISQKPSRDICQRGTSLTIQCQVDSQVTMMFWYRQQPGQSLTLIATANQGSEATYESGFVIDKFPISRPNLTFSTLTVSNMSPEDSSIYLCSCLGGQYGYTFGSGTRLTVV.